A selection of T cell receptor beta chains follows, all from one sample in a study of blood T cell repertoires in COVID-19. The repertoire was sequenced with immunoSEQ multiplex PCR; TCRdb's copy has only in-frame clones and lacks some. This table holds 150,000 to 200,000 clones, approximately 90% found once. Source material: peripheral blood. The source is a human donor in a cohort sampled during active COVID-19. Both conserved end residues are part of each CDR3. A D gene is named only where the DNA matches it firmly. The listing skips clone size in some rows; elsewhere it reads once, few, many or a size class.

J gene: TRBJ2-1; V gene: TRBV18; clone size: -; D gene: -; CDR3 DNA: TGTGCCAGCTCACTTTGGACCGGGCAGGGATTGAATGAGCAGTTCTTC; CDR3 protein: CASSLWTGQGLNEQFF
J gene: TRBJ1-1; V gene: TRBV3-1/TRBV3-2; clone size: -; D gene: TRBD1; CDR3 DNA: TGTGCCAGCAGCAGACAGGGGGGGACTGAAGCTTTCTTT; CDR3 protein: CASSRQGGTEAFF
J gene: TRBJ2-3; V gene: TRBV14; clone size: -; D gene: -; CDR3 DNA: TGTGCCAGCAGCCTTCAGGGTCCGCGCACAGATACGCAGTATTTT; CDR3 protein: CASSLQGPRTDTQYF
J gene: TRBJ2-2; V gene: TRBV19; clone size: -; D gene: -; CDR3 DNA: TGTGCCAGTAGTTCTGTGTTTAACACCGGGGAGCTGTTTTTT; CDR3 protein: CASSSVFNTGELFF
J gene: TRBJ1-2; V gene: TRBV6-1; clone size: -; D gene: -; CDR3 DNA: TGTGCCAGCAGTGAACAGGGGAATGGCTACACCTTC; CDR3 protein: CASSEQGNGYTF
J gene: TRBJ1-5; V gene: TRBV6-2/TRBV6-3; clone size: -; D gene: -; CDR3 DNA: TGTGCCAGCAGTGGGGGGAATAGCAATCAGCCCCAGCATTTT; CDR3 protein: CASSGGNSNQPQHF
J gene: TRBJ2-6; V gene: TRBV2; clone size: -; D gene: TRBD2; CDR3 DNA: TGTGCCAGCAGTGACATGACGGGAGGCTCTGGGGCCAACGTCCTGACTTTC; CDR3 protein: CASSDMTGGSGANVLTF
J gene: TRBJ1-2; V gene: TRBV28; clone size: -; D gene: TRBD1; CDR3 DNA: TGTGCCAGCAGATCCGGACAGGTGACGGCTACCGCCTTC; CDR3 protein: CASRSGQVTATAF
J gene: TRBJ1-2; V gene: TRBV6-2/TRBV6-3; clone size: -; D gene: -; CDR3 DNA: TGTGCCAGCAGTTACACTTCACAGGGCTATGGCTACACCTTC; CDR3 protein: CASSYTSQGYGYTF
J gene: TRBJ2-3; V gene: TRBV5-1; clone size: -; D gene: TRBD1; CDR3 DNA: TGCGCCAGCAGCCCAGGACAGGGTGGCGATACGCAGTATTTT; CDR3 protein: CASSPGQGGDTQYF
J gene: TRBJ2-3; V gene: TRBV2; clone size: -; D gene: -; CDR3 DNA: TGTGCCAGCAGTCCACTCACTCCAGATACGCAGTATTTT; CDR3 protein: CASSPLTPDTQYF
J gene: TRBJ2-5; V gene: TRBV6-2/TRBV6-3; clone size: -; D gene: TRBD2; CDR3 DNA: TGTGCCAGCAGTGCCGGGACTAGCGTCGTGCTCCAAGAGACCCAGTACTTC; CDR3 protein: CASSAGTSVVLQETQYF
J gene: TRBJ2-7; V gene: TRBV4-2; clone size: -; D gene: -; CDR3 DNA: TGTGCCAGCAGCCCCATAGGGGGGGGAATAAGCTCCTACGAGCAGTACTTC; CDR3 protein: CASSPIGGGISSYEQYF
J gene: TRBJ2-3; V gene: TRBV5-1; clone size: -; D gene: -; CDR3 DNA: TGCGCCAGCAGCTTGGCGGCTAGGAGGGACACAGATACGCAGTATTTT; CDR3 protein: CASSLAARRDTDTQYF
J gene: TRBJ1-1; V gene: TRBV7-9; clone size: -; D gene: -; CDR3 DNA: TGTGCCAGCAGCTTATCAGGGGTTAACACTGAAGCTTTCTTT; CDR3 protein: CASSLSGVNTEAFF
J gene: TRBJ2-1; V gene: TRBV6-1; clone size: -; D gene: -; CDR3 DNA: TGTGCCAGCAGTGAAAATCGGCTCTGGGCCACTCGCTCCTGGGATGAGCAGTTCTTC; CDR3 protein: CASSENRLWATRSWDEQFF
J gene: TRBJ2-6; V gene: TRBV5-6; clone size: -; D gene: -; CDR3 DNA: TGTGCCAGCAGCTTGACTGTTGGGGCCAACGTCCTGACTTTC; CDR3 protein: CASSLTVGANVLTF
J gene: TRBJ1-2; V gene: TRBV29-1; clone size: -; D gene: -; CDR3 DNA: TGCAGCGTTGAAAGGGGAAGGGGTTATGGCTACACCTTC; CDR3 protein: CSVERGRGYGYTF
J gene: TRBJ1-5; V gene: TRBV27; clone size: -; D gene: -; CDR3 DNA: TGTGCCAGCACCCCGCAGTATAGCAATCAGCCCCAGCATTTT; CDR3 protein: CASTPQYSNQPQHF
J gene: TRBJ2-3; V gene: TRBV5-1; clone size: once; D gene: TRBD2; CDR3 DNA: TGCGCCAGCAGCTTGAGGTTAGCGGGTAGCACAGATACGCAGTATTTT; CDR3 protein: CASSLRLAGSTDTQYF
J gene: TRBJ1-5; V gene: TRBV28; clone size: -; D gene: -; CDR3 DNA: TGTGCCAGCAGTCCCCCGGGGAAGCCCCAGCATTTT; CDR3 protein: CASSPPGKPQHF
J gene: TRBJ2-3; V gene: TRBV11-3; clone size: -; D gene: -; CDR3 DNA: TGTGCCAGCAGCTTCGGGACTAGCACAGATACGCAGTATTTT; CDR3 protein: CASSFGTSTDTQYF
J gene: TRBJ2-2; V gene: TRBV27; clone size: once; D gene: -; CDR3 DNA: TGTGCCAGCTCAGATACGAACACCGGGGAGCTGTTTTTT; CDR3 protein: CASSDTNTGELFF
J gene: TRBJ1-4; V gene: TRBV14; clone size: -; D gene: -; CDR3 DNA: TGTGCCAGCAGCCTTTCCGGGGGTATTAATGAAAAACTGTTTTTT; CDR3 protein: CASSLSGGINEKLFF
J gene: TRBJ2-3; V gene: TRBV7-2; clone size: -; D gene: -; CDR3 DNA: TGTGCCAGCAGCTTGTCCGGGAGCACAGATACGCAGTATTTT; CDR3 protein: CASSLSGSTDTQYF
J gene: TRBJ1-5; V gene: TRBV6-5; clone size: -; D gene: -; CDR3 DNA: TGTGCCAGCAGTTACGACAGGAACCAGCCCCAGCATTTT; CDR3 protein: CASSYDRNQPQHF
J gene: TRBJ1-5; V gene: TRBV2; clone size: -; D gene: -; CDR3 DNA: TGTGCCAGCAGGGAAAGCAGGGGTCAGCCCCAGCATTTT; CDR3 protein: CASRESRGQPQHF
J gene: TRBJ2-7; V gene: TRBV6-5; clone size: -; D gene: TRBD1; CDR3 DNA: TGTGCCAGCAGTTCCCCGGGACAGGGCTACGAGCAGTACTTC; CDR3 protein: CASSSPGQGYEQYF
J gene: TRBJ1-2; V gene: TRBV7-9; clone size: -; D gene: TRBD1; CDR3 DNA: TGTGCCAGCAGCGTTTACGTCACAGGGGGCGACTATGGCTACACCTTC; CDR3 protein: CASSVYVTGGDYGYTF
J gene: TRBJ1-1; V gene: TRBV5-1; clone size: -; D gene: TRBD1; CDR3 DNA: TGCGCCAGCAGCGAGATGGGACAGACGAACACTGAAGCTTTCTTT; CDR3 protein: CASSEMGQTNTEAFF
J gene: TRBJ2-6; V gene: TRBV5-1; clone size: -; D gene: TRBD1; CDR3 DNA: TGCGCCAGCGCCGGGACAGGGGGCTTTGGGGCCAACGTCCTGACTTTC; CDR3 protein: CASAGTGGFGANVLTF
J gene: TRBJ2-3; V gene: TRBV9; clone size: once; D gene: -; CDR3 DNA: TGTGCCAGCAGCGCACTAACAGATACGCAGTATTTT; CDR3 protein: CASSALTDTQYF